These T cell receptor beta chains were read from a single sample in a study of regulatory T cells in long-lasting Graves disease. TCRdb reanalysed the multiplex PCR reads using MiXCR and keeps one entry per CDR3 protein. The sample holds fewer than 650,000 distinct CDR3 sequences; roughly 16% are singletons and the top ten take more than 15%. This sample was shared with a second study, whose subject was T cells in Graves' hyperthyroidism and ophthalmopathy.

Source: peripheral blood mononuclear cells (PBMCs), taken at new diagnosis, from a patient treated with antithyroid drugs. These receptors were taken from a woman aged 30 to 39 with Graves disease. Both conserved end residues are part of each CDR3. D genes are given only for firm matches. Clone size is not always given. Where it is, it says once, few, many or a class for expanded clones.

>many|TRBV7-9|-|TRBJ2-7
TGTGCCAGCAGCCATAGTGAGCCCCCCTACGAGCAGTACTTC
CASSHSEPPYEQYF
>-|TRBV6-1|TRBD1|TRBJ1-1
TGTGCCAGCAATCTCCCGGGACAGATGAACACTGAAGCTTTCTTT
CASNLPGQMNTEAFF
>many|TRBV6-9|-|TRBJ1-5
TGTGCCAGCAGTTCGACAGTTTATAGCAATCAGCCCCAGCATTTT
CASSSTVYSNQPQHF
>-|TRBV5-6|-|TRBJ2-6
TGTGCCAGCAACCACTGGATGGGGGCTGGGGCCAACGTCCTGACTTTC
CASNHWMGAGANVLTF
>-|TRBV9|-|TRBJ2-1
TGTGCCAGCAGTTCTAGGGGGGATTTCTCCTACAATGAGCAGTTCTTC
CASSSRGDFSYNEQFF
>many|TRBV12-3/TRBV12-4|-|TRBJ2-7
TGTGCCAGCTCCTGGGAGTGGGGGACCTACGAGCAGTACTTC
CASSWEWGTYEQYF
>many|TRBV10-3|-|TRBJ2-7
TGTGCCATCAGTGAGGAGCTAGGCGGCTACGAGCAGTACTTC
CAISEELGGYEQYF
>few|TRBV20-1|TRBD2|TRBJ2-1
TGCAGTGCCCTTCACCTAGCGGGGGGTTCCTACAATGAGCAGTTCTTC
CSALHLAGGSYNEQFF
>few|TRBV2|-|TRBJ1-2
TGTGCCAGCATAGGCCAGTCCTATGGCTACACCTTC
CASIGQSYGYTF
>many|TRBV12-3/TRBV12-4|-|TRBJ2-2
TGTGCCAGCAGTGGGGGGACAACGAACACCGGGGAGCTGTTTTTT
CASSGGTTNTGELFF
>-|TRBV30|TRBD1|TRBJ1-1
TGTGCCTGGAGGAGGGGGCTAGAAGCTTTCTTT
CAWRRGLEAFF
>-|TRBV20-1|-|TRBJ1-5
TGCAGTGCTAGAAGACAGGTTGGTCAGCCCCAGCATTTT
CSARRQVGQPQHF
>many|TRBV28|-|TRBJ1-5
TGTGCCAGCAGTTTGCGGGGGATGGTTAGCAATCAGCCCCAGCATTTT
CASSLRGMVSNQPQHF
>many|TRBV3-1|-|TRBJ2-7
TGTGCCAGCAGCCATGGTCAGTCCTACGAGCAGTACTTC
CASSHGQSYEQYF
>-|TRBV7-9|-|TRBJ1-2
TGTGCCAGCAGCTTACAGGATTTAAATGGCTACACCTTC
CASSLQDLNGYTF
>-|TRBV7-2|TRBD2|TRBJ2-5
TGTGCCAGCAGCTCAGGTACCACTAGCGGGAGGCGGTACCAAGAGACCCAGTACTTC
CASSSGTTSGRRYQETQYF
>-|TRBV7-9|-|TRBJ1-2
TGTGCCAGCAGCTTAGGCGGGACGGAAGGGACTGTTGCTGGCTACACCTTC
CASSLGGTEGTVAGYTF
>few|TRBV3-1|-|TRBJ2-2
TGTGCCAGCAGCCGGGTAGCGACTCCCGGGGAGCTGTTTTTT
CASSRVATPGELFF
>many|TRBV28|-|TRBJ2-7
TGTGCCAGCAGTACAAGACAGGACACACCCTACGAGCAGTACTTC
CASSTRQDTPYEQYF
>once|TRBV5-1|-|TRBJ1-1
TGCGCCAGCAGCTTGGCTTCGACGGCGAACACTGAAGCTTCCTTT
CASSLASTANTEASF
>few|TRBV27|-|TRBJ1-6
TGTGCCAGCAAATGGGAAGGTATTCCTAATTCACCCCTCCACTTT
CASKWEGIPNSPLHF
>few|TRBV5-1|-|TRBJ2-1
TGCGCCAGCAGCTTATGGGCAGGGGGGACCTACAATGAGCAGTTCTTC
CASSLWAGGTYNEQFF
>many|TRBV11-2|-|TRBJ2-6
TGTGCCAGCAGGAGGACGTTCTCTGGGGCCAACGTCCTGACTTTC
CASRRTFSGANVLTF
>once|TRBV20-1|-|TRBJ2-2
TGCAGTGCTAGAGATCGCGTGCGGGTCCTGGACACCGGGGAGCTGTTTTTT
CSARDRVRVLDTGELFF
>-|TRBV5-1|TRBD2|TRBJ2-7
TGCGCCAGCAGCGCCGGGACTAGCGGGACTTCCAAGTACTACGAGCAGTACTTC
CASSAGTSGTSKYYEQYF
>-|TRBV5-4|-|TRBJ2-6
TGTGCCAGCAGCTTGAAGCCTGGGGCCAACGTCCTGACTTTC
CASSLKPGANVLTF
>many|TRBV12-3/TRBV12-4|TRBD1|TRBJ1-5
TGTGCCAGCAGAGGCGCTGGACAGGGGAATCAGCCCCAGCATTTT
CASRGAGQGNQPQHF
>many|TRBV12-3/TRBV12-4|-|TRBJ2-1
TGTGCCAGCAGTTTTTACGATAACAATGAGCAGTTCTTC
CASSFYDNNEQFF
>many|TRBV7-2|TRBD2|TRBJ2-1
TGTGCCAGCAGCTTACTAGCGGGAGCAGATGAGCAGTTCTTC
CASSLLAGADEQFF
>few|TRBV30|-|TRBJ1-3
TGTGCCTGGACACGGGATATCTCTGGAAACACCATATATTTT
CAWTRDISGNTIYF
>many|TRBV20-1|-|TRBJ2-3
TGCAGTAATTCGGGACACGGAAGCACAGATACGCAGTATTTT
CSNSGHGSTDTQYF
>many|TRBV9|-|TRBJ1-1
TGTGCCAGCAGCGTAGCTGAGGGGGGCACTGAAGCTTTCTTT
CASSVAEGGTEAFF
>-|TRBV9|TRBD2|TRBJ2-2
TGTGACAGCAGCGTAGTCGTTAGCGGGATAACCGGGGAGCTGTTTTTT
CDSSVVVSGITGELFF
>many|TRBV3-1|-|TRBJ2-5
TGTGCCAGCAGCCTCTCGGTTGAAGAGACCCAGTACTTC
CASSLSVEETQYF
>many|TRBV20-1|-|TRBJ2-7
TGCAGTGCCCGGGCCCAGGTAGAAGTGACCCACGAGCAGTACTTC
CSARAQVEVTHEQYF
>many|TRBV2|TRBD2|TRBJ2-7
TGTGCCAGCAGTGCCGAGCGGGAGCACGAGCAGTACTTC
CASSAEREHEQYF
>few|TRBV29-1|-|TRBJ2-7
TGCAGCGTTGAAGCGGACCACGACGAGCAGTACTTC
CSVEADHDEQYF
>many|TRBV2|-|TRBJ1-2
TGTGCCAGCAGTGAATGGAGGGGCGACTATGGCTACACCTTC
CASSEWRGDYGYTF
>-|TRBV7-9|-|TRBJ1-2
TGTGCCAGCAGCCAGGACCTATCCCGACAAGGCTACACCTTC
CASSQDLSRQGYTF
>many|TRBV9|TRBD2|TRBJ2-5
TGTGCCAGCAGCGCCGTCGGGACTAGCGGGACTAACCAAGAGACCCAGTACTTC
CASSAVGTSGTNQETQYF
>-|TRBV10-3|TRBD1|TRBJ1-4
TGTGCCATCAGTAGGGGACAGGGAAATGAAAAACTGTTTTTT
CAISRGQGNEKLFF
>many|TRBV11-1|-|TRBJ2-7
TGTGCCAGCAGCATAGACACCTTCTCCTACGAGCAGTACTTC
CASSIDTFSYEQYF
>few|TRBV28|TRBD2|TRBJ2-7
TGTGCCAGCAGTGATATAGCGGGAGTATCCCACGAGCAGTACTTC
CASSDIAGVSHEQYF
>-|TRBV27|-|TRBJ1-1
TGTGCCAGCAGTTTTGAACCCCCCCCTGGCAGCAACACTGAAGCTTTCTTT
CASSFEPPPGSNTEAFF
>many|TRBV6-1|-|TRBJ2-1
TGTGCCAGCAGTGACCAGGGGCGTAAGCAGTTCTTC
CASSDQGRKQFF
>-|TRBV7-2|TRBD2|TRBJ2-4
TGTGCCAGCAGCTTAGCCTGGGCTAGCGGAAACATTCAGTACTTC
CASSLAWASGNIQYF
>-|TRBV3-1|-|TRBJ1-5
TGTGCCAGCAGCCAAGCCAGGGACTCTACCACCCAGCATTTT
CASSQARDSTTQHF
>many|TRBV12-3/TRBV12-4|-|TRBJ1-2
TGTGCCAGCAGTTTAGTCTCGGGGGGAGGCTACACCTTC
CASSLVSGGGYTF
>few|TRBV28|TRBD2|TRBJ2-5
TGTGCCAGTCCTATTTGGGGGGGAGAGGAGACCCAGTACTTC
CASPIWGGEETQYF
>many|TRBV28|-|TRBJ2-5
TGTGCCAGTCAGGTCTTGGGCCAAGAGACCCAGTACTTC
CASQVLGQETQYF
>-|TRBV30|TRBD1|TRBJ1-1
TGTGCCTGGAGTCCCCCTCGTACAGGGGTTGGCACTGAAGCTTTCTTT
CAWSPPRTGVGTEAFF